This T cell receptor (beta chain) was identified during a study of T cells in Graves' hyperthyroidism and ophthalmopathy. This clonotype has at least ten counts. No antigen is known for it. The study, taken as a whole, reports: For ophthalmopathy, model prediction preceded onset by a median 6.5 months.

The germline V and J ends were trimmed by 4 bases and 7 bases, with 15 bases remaining between them. Germline V gene lookup returns CDR1 SGHKS and CDR2 YYEKEE (reference sequence). The CDR3 spans 15 residues. TCR beta CDR3 regions were amplified from RNA. First-round RT-PCR with HTBI primers amplified the TCR CDR3 region. One entry per CDR3 protein, called by TCRdb with MiXCR from the multiplex PCR reads. Here the sample spans 360,000 or so distinct CDR3 sequences, roughly 20% being singletons. The sequence came from a woman in her 40s with Graves' ophthalmopathy. The sample was blood. The chain carries TRBV5-5 and TRBJ1-6; possible D gene TRBD1, 5 bases. The CDR3: CASSPSTVSNSPLHF. The CDR3 DNA reads TGTGCCAGCAGCCCATCGACAGTAAGCAATTCACCCCTCCACTTT.